The T cell receptor (beta chain) described here comes from a study of technical replicates of blood from a few donors. The CDR3 is 17 residues long. Germline V CDR1 and CDR2: WNHNN, SYGVQD (reference sequence). Trimming cost V 6 bases and J 1 base; bases outside gene matches: 7. The table came from immunoSEQ multiplex PCR; TCRdb's copy has only in-frame clones and leaves some out. The sample lists just over 80,000 clones, about 96% occurring once. This clonotype was obtained from a human donor in good health. The specimen was T cells isolated from PBMCs. The V call is TRBV10-1, the J call TRBJ2-3, with 13 bases identical to TRBD2. CDR3 coding DNA: TGCGCCAGCAGCACGCGGACTAGCGGGAGATGCACAGATACGCAGTATTTT. Amino acid sequence: CASSTRTSGRCTDTQYF.